Below, 17 T cell receptor beta chains from the same sample are listed, as sequenced in a study of T cell responses to AZD1222 COVID-19 vaccine. TCRdb's table, derived via immunoSEQ multiplex PCR, lists solely in-frame clones and lacks some. Counted here are about 120,000 clones, about nine tenths occurring once; the ten biggest clones make up 2% to 2.5%. The specimen was peripheral blood, collected on day 0 of AZD1222 vaccination. These TCRs come from an adult in good health.

The chain combines TRBV5-1 with TRBJ2-1; D gene uncertain. Germline V lookup: CDR1 SGHRS, CDR2 YFSETQ. The V gene lost 0 bases and the J gene lost 9 bases, with 4 bases spanning the gap. The CDR3 sequence is 11 residues long. The CDR3 region has the DNA TGCGCCAGCAGCTTGGTGGGTGAGCAGTTCTTC. Protein sequence: CASSLVGEQFF.

V is TRBV20-1 and J is TRBJ1-6, with 8 bases that match TRBD1. With V trimmed by 3 bases and J by 5 bases, 6 bases remained unmatched. The CDR3 sequence is 15 residues long. Per the germline V gene, CDR1 is DFQATT and CDR2 is SNEGSKA (reference sequence). The CDR3 DNA sequence: TGCAGTGCTAGTCTGGACAGGGAAAATAATTCACCCCTCCACTTT. Its translation: CSASLDRENNSPLHF.

This clone has a handful of counts. The rearrangement joins TRBV9 to TRBJ1-6, with 8 positions matching TRBD1. Losses at the gene ends were 0 bases for V and 0 bases for J; bases not matched to a gene: 5. Germline V gene data show CDR1 as SGDLS and CDR2 as YYNGEE. The CDR3 spans 18 residues. CDR3 protein: CASSVGRQGSSYNSPLHF. DNA of the CDR3: TGTGCCAGCAGCGTAGGTAGACAGGGGAGCTCCTATAATTCACCCCTCCACTTT.

V usage is TRBV4-2 and J usage is TRBJ1-5, with 9 bases fitting TRBD1. V gave up 4 bases and J gave up 3 bases; unmatched junction bases: 1. CDR3 size: 14 residues. Per germline, CDR1 LGHNA and CDR2 YNFKEQ. The CDR3 loop is CASSRTGANQPQHF. Here the CDR3 DNA reads TGTGCCAGCAGCCGGACAGGGGCCAATCAGCCCCAGCATTTT.

This clone was recorded a few times. The chain combines TRBV11-2 with TRBJ2-7; the match to TRBD1 covers 8 bases. Unmatched junction bases numbered 5, after V lost 6 bases and J lost 1 base. The CDR3 is 14 amino acids. Germline CDR1 and CDR2: SGHAT and FQNNGV. CDR3 region: CASSARGLSYEQYF. CDR3 DNA sequence: TGTGCCAGCAGTGCCAGGGGGCTGTCCTACGAGCAGTACTTC.

The chain is built from TRBV9 and TRBJ1-2, with D possibly TRBD1 on 5 matching bases. The CDR3 is 15 residues long. The V gene's germline CDR1 is SGDLS and CDR2 YYNGEE. With 0 bases removed from V and 1 base from J, the gap between germline ends came to 10 bases. CDR3 coding DNA: TGTGCCAGCAGCGTAGGGGGCCAGGGTAACTATGGCTACACCTTC. Its translation is CASSVGGQGNYGYTF.

In nucleotides, the CDR3 is TGCAGTGCTAGTCAGCGCGGGAGGGGCAATGAGCAGTTCTTC. As protein: CSASQRGRGNEQFF. The chain couples TRBV20-1 to TRBJ2-1; 9 bases are a match to TRBD2. Unmatched junction bases numbered 6, after V lost 3 bases and J lost 6 bases. Germline assignment: CDR1 DFQATT and CDR2 SNEGSKA (reference sequence). The CDR3 is made up of 14 amino acids.

This chain links TRBV29-1 with TRBJ2-2; tentative D call: TRBD1 (6 bases). V lost 4 bases to trimming and J lost 0 bases, with 6 bases between them. Germline V gives CDR1 SQVTM, CDR2 ANQGSEA. The length of the CDR3 is 13 residues. The CDR3 reads CSVGQANTGELFF. CDR3 DNA: TGCAGCGTTGGACAGGCGAACACCGGGGAGCTGTTTTTT.

The J gene is TRBJ1-1, the V gene TRBV5-1, with unresolved D. Germline V gives CDR1 SGHRS, CDR2 YFSETQ. V lost 7 bases to trimming and J lost 3 bases, with 13 bases between them. The length of the CDR3 is 13 residues. CDR3 nucleotides: TGCGCCAGCCGGGCCGGCCGGGACACTGAAGCTTTCTTT. This sequence encodes CASRAGRDTEAFF.

The rearrangement uses TRBV18 and TRBJ2-2, with D possibly matching TRBD2 (6 bases). The CDR3 length is 17 residues. Trimming took off 3 bases at V and 1 base at J, with 15 bases between the two ends. Germline V gives CDR1 KGHSH, CDR2 LQKENI. In DNA form, the CDR3 reads TGTGCCAGCTCACCCTCATCTCTGGGACTGAACACCGGGGAGCTGTTTTTT. This translates into CASSPSSLGLNTGELFF.

The J gene is TRBJ1-4, the V gene TRBV18; D ambiguous. The V and J ends lost 1 base and 7 bases respectively, with 7 bases between them. The CDR3 loop spans 13 amino acids. Germline CDR1 and CDR2: KGHSH and LQKENI. The CDR3 loop is CASSPRRGEKLFF. CDR3 sequence (DNA): TGTGCCAGCTCACCACGGCGGGGTGAAAAACTGTTTTTT. The full variable domain, in which reference TRBV18 and TRBJ1-4 provide the parts outside the CDR3, is NAGVMQNPRHLVRRRGQEARLRCSPMKGHSHVYWYRQLPEEGLKFMVYLQKENIIDESGMPKERFSAEFPKEGPSILRIQQVVRGDSAAYFCASSPRRGEKLFFGSGTQLSVL.

J is TRBJ2-5 and V is TRBV3-1 (or the pseudogene TRBV3-2), with 7 bases fitting TRBD1. The CDR3 sequence is 14 residues long. Losses at the gene ends were 5 bases for V and 6 bases for J; bases not matched to a gene: 9. Germline CDR1 LGHDT, CDR2 YNNKEL (reference sequence). The chain's CDR3 is CASSFDRATQTQYF. CDR3 nucleotides: TGTGCCAGCAGCTTCGACAGGGCCACCCAGACCCAGTACTTC.

The genes are TRBV2 and TRBJ2-3; TRBD2 aligns across 14 bases. CDR1 is SNHLY, CDR2 FYNNEI, per germline. This CDR3 is built from 16 residues. V dropped 6 bases and J dropped 5; count of bases not matched to a gene: 7. DNA for the CDR3: TGTGCCAGCAGCCCGAGACTAGCGGGAGGGGAAGATACGCAGTATTTT. It is translated as CASSPRLAGGEDTQYF.

The V call is TRBV30, the J call TRBJ2-3; 8 positions agree with TRBD2. The CDR3 has 15 residues. Trimming at V came to 4 bases and at J to 1 base, leaving 7 bases not matched to a gene. CDR1 GTSNPN and CDR2 SVGIG come from the germline V gene (reference sequence). CDR3 protein: CAWTLSGSGTDTQYF. For the CDR3, the DNA is TGTGCCTGGACCCTGAGCGGGAGTGGCACAGATACGCAGTATTTT.

This clone is a singleton in its sample. The gene calls are TRBV9 and TRBJ2-1; tentative D call: TRBD2 (6 bases). CDR1 and CDR2 from the germline V gene are SGDLS and YYNGEE. V was cut by 0 bases and J by 2 bases, with 6 bases left in between. CDR3 size: 14 residues. The CDR3 bases are TGTGCCAGCAGCGTAGCGGGAGCCTACAATGAGCAGTTCTTC. Translation gives CASSVAGAYNEQFF.

As for this clone: Germline is not matched at one junction end, which may reflect a read error. The chain links TRBV6-9 to TRBJ1-1; no definite D call. CDR3 length: 14 amino acids. Germline V lookup: CDR1 MNHGY, CDR2 SVAAGI. CDR3 region: CASSYLLGNSEAFF. CDR3 nucleotide sequence: TGTGCCAGCAGTTACTTGCTGGGGAACAGTGAAGCTTTCTTT.

The chain is built from TRBV7-9 and TRBJ2-7; no reliable D call. The CDR3 covers 12 residues. CDR1 and CDR2 (germline): SEHNR, FQNEAQ (reference sequence). Trimming took off 2 bases at V and 6 bases at J, with 8 bases between the two ends. The CDR3 DNA reads as TGTGCCAGCAGCTTAACGTCTGTCGAGCAGTACTTC. Protein product: CASSLTSVEQYF.